This T cell receptor beta chain was sequenced during a study of blood T cell repertoires in COVID-19. Across the whole study: COVID-19 samples from acute and convalescent phases originated in the United States, Italy and Spain. T cells, B-cell-depleted T cells, or PBMCs supplied cDNA or gDNA.

CDR3 length equals 17 residues. CDR1 is WNHNN, CDR2 SYGVQD, per germline (reference sequence). Trimming cost V 1 base and J 0 bases; bases outside gene matches: 9. Clones were sequenced by immunoSEQ multiplex PCR, and TCRdb holds only the in-frame ones, with some missing. Of roughly 45,000 clones in the sample, 85% to 95% were seen once. The J gene is TRBJ2-7, the V gene TRBV10-1; TRBD1 matches 7 bases. The specimen sequenced was peripheral blood. The clonotype originates from a man aged 60 to 69 with COVID-19, enrolled during active disease. The CDR3 reads CASSEYKGQDPSYEQYF. CDR3 in DNA: TGCGCCAGCAGTGAGTATAAAGGACAGGACCCCTCCTACGAGCAGTACTTC.